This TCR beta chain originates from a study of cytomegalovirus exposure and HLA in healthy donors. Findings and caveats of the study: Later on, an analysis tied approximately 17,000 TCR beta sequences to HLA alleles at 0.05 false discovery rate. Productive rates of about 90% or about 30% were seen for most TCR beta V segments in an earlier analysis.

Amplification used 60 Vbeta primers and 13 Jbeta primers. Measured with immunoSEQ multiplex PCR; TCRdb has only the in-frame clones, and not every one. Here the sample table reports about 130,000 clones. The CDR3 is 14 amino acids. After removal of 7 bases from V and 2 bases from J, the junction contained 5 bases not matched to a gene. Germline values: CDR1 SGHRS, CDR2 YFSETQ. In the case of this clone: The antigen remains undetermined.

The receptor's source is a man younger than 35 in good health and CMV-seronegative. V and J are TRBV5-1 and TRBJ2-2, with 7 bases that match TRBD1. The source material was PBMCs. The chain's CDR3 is CASGNRGNTGELFF. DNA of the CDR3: TGCGCCAGCGGGAACAGGGGTAACACCGGGGAGCTGTTTTTT.